The 10 T cell receptor beta chains presented below share a single source sample, sequenced in a study of blood T cell repertoires in COVID-19. TCRdb's table, derived via immunoSEQ multiplex PCR, lists solely in-frame clones and lacks some. The sample has approximately 350,000 clones; about 86% are singletons. The specimen sequenced was peripheral blood. Source of these receptors: a man aged 25-45 years with active or convalescent COVID-19.

The V gene is TRBV6-5, the J gene TRBJ1-2; D might be TRBD1 (6 bases). There are 15 residues in the CDR3. V dropped 5 bases and J dropped 4 bases, with 17 bases sitting between them. CDR1 MNHEY and CDR2 SVGAGI come from the germline V gene. The DNA for the CDR3 is TGTGCCAGCAGTAAAATGACCCTGGACAGCTATGGCTACACCTTC. Its translation: CASSKMTLDSYGYTF.

The chain employs TRBV4-1 and TRBJ2-7; 10 bases map to TRBD2. Germline assignment: CDR1 MGHRA and CDR2 YSYEKL. The CDR3 extends over 16 amino acids. The trim removed 4 bases at V and 4 bases at J, leaving 10 bases unmatched. CDR3 amino acids: CASSRLPGLATYEQYF. In nucleotides, the CDR3 is TGCGCCAGCAGCCGCCTCCCGGGACTAGCGACATACGAGCAGTACTTC.

The V gene is TRBV4-3, the J gene TRBJ2-2, with D unclear. Per the germline V gene, CDR1 is LGHNA and CDR2 is YSLEER. V lost 0 bases, J lost 0 bases, and 5 bases lay in between. This CDR3 has 15 amino acids. CDR3 sequence: CASSQDPPNTGELFF. The DNA of the CDR3 is TGCGCCAGCAGCCAAGATCCTCCGAACACCGGGGAGCTGTTTTTT.

The rearrangement uses TRBV11-2 and TRBJ2-7, with D unresolved. The ends were cut back, 4 bases at V and 9 bases at J, with 19 bases in the middle. There are 14 residues in the CDR3. The V gene's germline CDR1 is SGHAT and CDR2 FQNNGV. CDR3 in amino acids: CASSSLMTFMRQYF. CDR3 coding DNA: TGTGCCAGCAGCTCCCTAATGACTTTCATGAGGCAGTACTTC.

This clone was observed a single time. The CDR3 sequence is CASTGQGFGYTF. Here the CDR3 DNA reads TGTGCCAGCACCGGACAGGGGTTTGGCTACACCTTC. The chain carries TRBV2 and TRBJ1-2; 9 bases are a match to TRBD1. The trim removed 7 bases at V and 7 bases at J, leaving 4 bases unmatched. The CDR3 consists of 12 residues. Germline V gene data show CDR1 as SNHLY and CDR2 as FYNNEI.

The chain joins TRBV30 to TRBJ1-3; D ambiguous. The V gene's germline CDR1 is GTSNPN and CDR2 SVGIG (reference sequence). The CDR3 consists of 14 residues. Trimming removed 0 bases from V and 0 bases from J, with 6 bases in between. CDR3 bases: TGTGCCTGGAGTGTAGCTATCTCTGGAAACACCATATATTTT. It translates to CAWSVAISGNTIYF.

This clone has more than one count but fewer than ten. Here the CDR3 DNA reads TGTGCCAGCAGACCCAGGACAGTCAGGGAAAAACTGTTTTTT. Its translation is CASRPRTVREKLFF. This chain joins TRBV6-5 and TRBJ1-4; D possibly corresponds to TRBD1 (6 bases). Trimming stripped 6 bases from V and 8 bases from J, with 16 bases between. This CDR3 is 14 amino acids long. The V gene's germline CDR1 is MNHEY and CDR2 SVGAGI.

The chain recombines TRBV6-4 with TRBJ2-1; TRBD2 agrees at 9 bases. The V gene end was trimmed by 7 bases and the J gene end by 9 bases; junction bases not matched to a gene: 16. The CDR3 has 16 amino acids. Germline V gives CDR1 MRHNA, CDR2 SNTAGT. In DNA, the CDR3 is TGTGCCAGCATGCCCCTTGCGGGGGGGCCGGGTAGTGAGCAGTTCTTC. Protein product: CASMPLAGGPGSEQFF.

The chain links TRBV23-1 to TRBJ1-6; no clear D gene. TRBV23-1 is given ORF status, its function remaining uncertain. The CDR3 is made up of 9 amino acids. V lost 10 bases to trimming and J lost 16 bases, with 11 bases between them. The CDR3, as DNA: TGCGCCAACCCGAGCCCTCTCCACTTT. Translation: CANPSPLHF.

This rearrangement joins TRBV18 to TRBJ2-1, with 7 bases matching TRBD2. The germline V gene encodes CDR1 KGHSH and CDR2 LQKENI. The CDR3 is 13 amino acids. V shed 5 bases and J 5 bases; nucleotides not matched to a gene: 3. CDR3 amino acids: CASSGTSDNEQFF. CDR3 in DNA: TGTGCCAGCTCAGGAACTAGCGACAATGAGCAGTTCTTC.